This note documents a single T cell receptor beta chain sequence. The data stem from a study of somatic mutations in cytotoxic T cells in rheumatoid arthritis. Measured with immunoSEQ multiplex PCR; TCRdb has only the in-frame clones, and not every one. The sample lists some 29,000 clones, about 88% occurring once. CDR3 size: 15 residues. V was pared by 1 base and J by 1 base, with 2 bases of the junction left unmatched. Germline CDR1 is SGHVS and CDR2 is FNYEAQ. This TCR was sampled from an adult with rheumatoid arthritis. Sequenced input: CD8+ T cells sorted from blood. The rearrangement joins TRBV7-6 to TRBJ1-1; 8 bases are shared with TRBD1. CDR3 DNA: TGTGCCAGCAGCTTAGGGACAGGGACGAACACTGAAGCTTTCTTT. Residues: CASSLGTGTNTEAFF.